The T cell receptor (beta chain) under discussion was sequenced for a study of T cell responses to AZD1222 COVID-19 vaccine. The germline gives CDR1 SGHNT, CDR2 YYREEE (reference sequence). The CDR3 contains 15 residues. V lost 1 base and J 6 bases, leaving 14 bases between the germline ends. Regarding this clone: The antigen remains undetermined.

Sequenced by immunoSEQ multiplex PCR; TCRdb stores in-frame clones only, minus some. The table has about 94,000 clones, around 85% seen once; the top ten hold 4.5% to 5%. General observations from the study: The donors showed a predominance of white British ancestry and of females, with possible underestimation of clonal diversity. Spike-wide coverage was observed for vaccine-associated CD4 TCRs, with dominant responses at 160-218 and 743-854.

V and J are TRBV5-4 and TRBJ2-1; possible D gene TRBD2, 7 bases. This clonotype was obtained from an adult who received the AZD1222 COVID-19 vaccine. This specimen was peripheral blood, taken 28 days after the second AZD1222 dose. CDR3 region: CASSLRGWEGNEQFF. In DNA form, the CDR3 reads TGTGCCAGCAGCTTGAGGGGGTGGGAGGGCAATGAGCAGTTCTTC.